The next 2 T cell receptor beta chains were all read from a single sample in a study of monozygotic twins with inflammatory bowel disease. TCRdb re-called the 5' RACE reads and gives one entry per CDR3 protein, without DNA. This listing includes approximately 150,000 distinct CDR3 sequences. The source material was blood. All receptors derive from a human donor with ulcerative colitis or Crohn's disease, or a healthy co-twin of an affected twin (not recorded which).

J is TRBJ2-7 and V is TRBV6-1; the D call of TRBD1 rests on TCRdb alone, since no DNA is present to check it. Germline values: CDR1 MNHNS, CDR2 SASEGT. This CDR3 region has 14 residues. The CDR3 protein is CASSLGQGLSEQYF.

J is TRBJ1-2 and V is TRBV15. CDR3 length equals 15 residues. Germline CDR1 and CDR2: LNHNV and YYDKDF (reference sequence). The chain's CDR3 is CATSRDLLSLYGYTF.